This note documents a single TCR beta chain sequence. What this receptor recognizes is not known. No quality values exist for individual bases; no much larger clone is one base distant. The CDR3 covers 14 residues, taking in both the cysteine and the phenylalanine. Only the CDR3 DNA is retained, 42 bases long and in frame from the first base. CDR1 MGHDK and CDR2 SYGVNS are derived from the germline V gene. The V and J ends are trimmed by 6 bases and 4 bases, leaving 13 bases between them. TCRbeta CDR3 regions were amplified from genomic DNA using the immunoSEQ Assay, a bias-controlled multiplex PCR. The source study handled its data this way. The number of nucleated cells in each sample was estimated from the amplification of reference gene primers within the assay. To quantify the absolute abundance of each unique TCRbeta CDR3 rearrangement, sequence reads were collapsed and filtered. Productive Simpson clonality was computed per sample as the square root of Simpson's diversity index over productive rearrangements. The table was pulled from immuneACCESS by TCRdb, which kept in-frame rearrangements only. Such tables lose some clones; where checked, under half of the loss comes from unresolved V genes, and the rest has no known cause. The DNA was the basis for D and trimming; V, J and clone size are from that table. For this sample there are about 250,000 clones; approximately 90% appear just once. The top ten clones comprise about 3% of the sample.

These data are taken from a study of blood T cell repertoires in COVID-19 (dated by TCRdb to about 2020). For context, the study as a whole: Samples covering the acute and convalescent phases of COVID-19 were provided by collaborators in the United States, Italy and Spain. The material from the prospective study consisted of cDNA or gDNA derived from T cells, B-cell-depleted T cells, or PBMCs. The dataset comprised deeply sampled blood TCRbeta repertoires from subjects exposed to, actively infected with, or recovered from COVID-19. A freely available public database, intended as a resource for researchers studying the immune response to SARS-CoV-2, is where the repertoires were released. Samples were obtained from the ongoing ImmuneRACE study (first 160 participants) and from approximately 1,200 subjects provided by 6 global collaborators. Sample metadata almost always included a de-identified subject ID, COVID-19 status, age in years and sex. Where available, HLA class I and class II types were taken from metadata supplied by the sample provider and were not determined by assay-based typing. Summary of the overall study and its limitations: How much clinical and demographic metadata was included differed by source and by participant, and the metadata was provided uncurated.

Participants in the prospective study were aged roughly 18 to 90 years, lived in under 30 United States geographic areas, and enrolled through a virtual design. In the prospective study, cohorts were assigned on the basis of participant-reported clinical history obtained from a screening survey and a study questionnaire. Recovered participants in ImmuneRACE Cohort 3 were defined as having two consecutive negative NP/OP PCR tests, clearance from a healthcare professional, or resolution of symptoms. Each participant in the prospective study had whole blood, serum and a nasopharyngeal or oropharyngeal swab collected by mobile phlebotomists. Participants in the prospective study had the option to provide additional blood draws and questionnaires over a roughly 2-month period. Blood samples from the prospective study were shipped frozen or at room temperature prior to DNA extraction.

This chain joins TRBV25-1 to TRBJ2-1; the D gene cannot be resolved reliably. Input material: PBMCs or T cells enriched from blood (not recorded which). This sequence was found in a woman between 50 and 59 years old who had recovered from COVID-19. The CDR3 protein: CASRNYGAYNEQFF. The DNA sequence follows: TGTGCCAGCAGGAACTACGGCGCGTACAATGAGCAGTTCTTC.